Each of the 9 T cell receptor beta chains below was sequenced from the same sample in a study of CD8 T cells in ankylosing spondylitis. In TCRdb, the 5' RACE reads were re-called with MiXCR into one record per CDR3 protein. The sample lists 200,000 to 250,000 distinct CDR3 sequences; 30% to 35% were seen once. Sequencing was performed on blood, either unsorted or a sorted T cell fraction (not recorded which). The receptors were gathered from a male donor with ankylosing spondylitis or in good health (not recorded which).

The J gene is TRBJ1-5, the V gene TRBV20-1; D is ambiguous. The CDR3 extends over 16 amino acids. The V and J ends lost 6 bases and 2 bases respectively, with 20 bases between them. Germline assignment: CDR1 DFQATT and CDR2 SNEGSKA (reference sequence). DNA of the CDR3: TGCAGTGCCCCTCCAGGTAACGGGATCGGCAATCAGCCCCAGCATTTT. This gives the protein CSAPPGNGIGNQPQHF.

This clonotype occurred many times. V usage is TRBV20-1 and J usage is TRBJ1-4; TRBD1 matches at 11 bases. CDR1 and CDR2 from the germline V gene are DFQATT and SNEGSKA (reference sequence). This CDR3 contains 18 residues. V lost 5 bases to trimming and J lost 2 bases; unmatched junction nucleotides: 13. The CDR3 bases are TGCAGTGCTCGAACCCCCGGGACAGGGGGAACGACTAATGAAAAACTGTTTTTT. Translated, it gives CSARTPGTGGTTNEKLFF.

V usage is TRBV5-5 and J usage is TRBJ2-1; no firm D call. Germline CDR1 SGHKS, CDR2 YYEKEE (reference sequence). The CDR3 has 15 amino acids. The germline V and J ends were trimmed by 0 bases and 4 bases, with 11 bases remaining between them. The CDR3 region is CASSLEGSLYNEQFF. The CDR3, as DNA: TGTGCCAGCAGCTTGGAAGGCAGCCTTTACAATGAGCAGTTCTTC.

The chain links TRBV12-3 or TRBV12-4 to TRBJ2-1, with 14 bases matching TRBD2. With V trimmed by 7 bases and J by 5 bases, 4 bases remained unmatched. CDR3 length equals 15 residues. The CDR3 coding sequence is TGTGCCAGCAACGGACTAGCGGGGGGAAACAATGAGCAGTTCTTC. Amino acids: CASNGLAGGNNEQFF.

In this sample, this clonotype turned up a few times. The chain combines TRBV12-3 or TRBV12-4 with TRBJ2-5; D ambiguous. There are 13 residues in the CDR3. With 11 bases removed from V and 3 bases from J, the gap between germline ends came to 16 bases. The CDR3 DNA reads as TGTGCCGTAGGTGCGGCCATCGAAGAGACCCAGTACTTC. Its protein product is CAVGAAIEETQYF.

The chain joins TRBV20-1 to TRBJ2-3, with TRBD1 matching 9 bases. The CDR3 runs 12 residues. V trimming: 5 bases; J trimming: 6 bases; junction bases outside the gene matches: 3. The germline CDR1 and CDR2 sequences are DFQATT and SNEGSKA (reference sequence). The CDR3 reads CSAGTGMDTQYF. The CDR3 nucleotides read TGCAGTGCTGGGACAGGGATGGATACGCAGTATTTT.

This clonotype was counted ten times or more. This chain uses TRBV29-1 with TRBJ2-7; no firm D call. The V and J ends lost 0 bases and 4 bases respectively, with 4 bases between them. CDR1 is SQVTM, CDR2 ANQGSEA, per germline. The CDR3 is 11 amino acids. The CDR3 reads CSVEDRYEQYF. DNA for the CDR3: TGCAGCGTTGAAGATCGGTACGAGCAGTACTTC.

This clonotype has a handful of counts. The chain joins TRBV7-2 to TRBJ2-5, with a weak D call TRBD1 (6 bases). The ends were cut back, 1 base at V and 2 bases at J, with 8 bases in the middle. The germline gives CDR1 SGHTA, CDR2 FQGNSA. The CDR3 loop spans 14 amino acids. The CDR3 coding sequence is TGTGCCAGCAGCTTAGTACAGGGACAAGAGACCCAGTACTTC. It is translated as CASSLVQGQETQYF.

The chain couples TRBV5-1 to TRBJ2-1; the D is unclear. The CDR3 covers 13 residues. Trimming removed 4 bases at V and 8 bases at J, with 13 bases between. Per the germline V gene, CDR1 is SGHRS and CDR2 is YFSETQ. The CDR3 DNA reads as TGCGCCAGCAGCGTCAGACCGTCCCATGAGCAGTTCTTC. It encodes CASSVRPSHEQFF.